The T cell receptor (beta chain) described here comes from a study of regulatory and conventional T cells in RAG deficiency. Study-level findings and limits: Shannon entropy was markedly lower and Simpson indices higher in RAG-deficient patients than control T-cell subsets. In Omenn syndrome, Treg and Tconv repertoires overlapped >85%.

A remark on this clone: As yet, its antigen is unknown.

The CDR3 runs 14 residues. The V and J ends lost 9 bases and 2 bases respectively, with 13 bases between them. From germline, CDR1 is SNHLY and CDR2 FYNNEI. Conventional CD4+ T cells were sorted from blood as CD25-low CD127-high cells. Clones were sequenced by immunoSEQ multiplex PCR, and TCRdb holds only the in-frame ones, with some missing. The repertoire holds about 2,600 clones, with roughly four fifths as singletons. This rearrangement joins TRBV2 to TRBJ2-2, with D maybe TRBD2 (5 bases). The TCR originated in a human donor with RAG deficiency presenting as severe combined immunodeficiency. What was sequenced was CD4+ effector T cells sorted from blood. CDR3 DNA sequence: TGTGCCAGAGCGGATTTTCTAAACACCGGGGAGCTGTTTTTT. This codes for CARADFLNTGELFF.